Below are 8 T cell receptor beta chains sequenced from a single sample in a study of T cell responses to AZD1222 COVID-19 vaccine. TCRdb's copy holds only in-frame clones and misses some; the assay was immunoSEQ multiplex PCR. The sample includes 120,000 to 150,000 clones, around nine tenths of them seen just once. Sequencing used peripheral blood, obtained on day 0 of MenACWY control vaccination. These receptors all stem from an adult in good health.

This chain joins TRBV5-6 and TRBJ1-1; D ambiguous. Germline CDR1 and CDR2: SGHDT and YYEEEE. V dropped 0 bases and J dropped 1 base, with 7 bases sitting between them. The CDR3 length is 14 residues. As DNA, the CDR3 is TGTGCCAGCAGCTTGGCCAACCGGAACACTGAAGCTTTCTTT. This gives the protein CASSLANRNTEAFF.

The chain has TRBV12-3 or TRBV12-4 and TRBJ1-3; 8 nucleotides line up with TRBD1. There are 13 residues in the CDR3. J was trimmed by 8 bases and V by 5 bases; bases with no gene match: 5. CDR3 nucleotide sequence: TGTGCCAGCAGTCTCGACAGGGGATACACCATATATTTT. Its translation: CASSLDRGYTIYF.

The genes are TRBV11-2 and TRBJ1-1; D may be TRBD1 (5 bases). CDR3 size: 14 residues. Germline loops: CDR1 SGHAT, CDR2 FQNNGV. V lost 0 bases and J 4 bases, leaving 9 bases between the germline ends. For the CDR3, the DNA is TGTGCCAGCAGCTTAGATCCAGGGACCACTGAAGCTTTCTTT. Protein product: CASSLDPGTTEAFF.

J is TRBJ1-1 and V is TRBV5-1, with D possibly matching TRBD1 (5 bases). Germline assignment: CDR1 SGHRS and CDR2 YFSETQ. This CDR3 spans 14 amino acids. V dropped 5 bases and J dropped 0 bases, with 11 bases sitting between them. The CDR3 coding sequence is TGCGCCAGCAGACCCAACAGGATGAACACTGAAGCTTTCTTT. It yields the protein CASRPNRMNTEAFF. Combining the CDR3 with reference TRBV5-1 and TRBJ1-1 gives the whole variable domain KAGVTQTPRYLIKTRGQQVTLSCSPISGHRSVSWYQQTPGQGLQFLFEYFSETQRNKGNFPGRFSGRQFSNSRSEMNVSTLELGDSALYLCASRPNRMNTEAFFGQGTRLTVV.

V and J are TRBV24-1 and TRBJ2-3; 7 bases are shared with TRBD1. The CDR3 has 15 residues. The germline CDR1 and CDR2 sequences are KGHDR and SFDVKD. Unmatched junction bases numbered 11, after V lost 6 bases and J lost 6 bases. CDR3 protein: CATSPGTEFADTQYF. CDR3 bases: TGTGCCACCAGTCCCGGGACAGAGTTTGCGGATACGCAGTATTTT.

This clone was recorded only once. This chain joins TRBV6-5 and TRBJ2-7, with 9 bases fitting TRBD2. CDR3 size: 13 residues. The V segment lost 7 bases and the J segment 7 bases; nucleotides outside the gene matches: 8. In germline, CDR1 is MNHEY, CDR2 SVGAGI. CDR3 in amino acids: CASTIAGVQEQYF. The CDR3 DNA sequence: TGTGCCAGCACTATAGCGGGAGTGCAAGAGCAGTACTTC.

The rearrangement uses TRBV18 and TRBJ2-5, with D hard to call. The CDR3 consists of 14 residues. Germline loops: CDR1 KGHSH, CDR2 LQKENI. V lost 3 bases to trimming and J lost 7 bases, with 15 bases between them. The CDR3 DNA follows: TGTGCCAGCTCACCCCGGGCCTACCCTGGGACCCAGTACTTC. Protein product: CASSPRAYPGTQYF. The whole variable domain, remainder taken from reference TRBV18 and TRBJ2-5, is NAGVMQNPRHLVRRRGQEARLRCSPMKGHSHVYWYRQLPEEGLKFMVYLQKENIIDESGMPKERFSAEFPKEGPSILRIQQVVRGDSAAYFCASSPRAYPGTQYFGPGTRLLVL.

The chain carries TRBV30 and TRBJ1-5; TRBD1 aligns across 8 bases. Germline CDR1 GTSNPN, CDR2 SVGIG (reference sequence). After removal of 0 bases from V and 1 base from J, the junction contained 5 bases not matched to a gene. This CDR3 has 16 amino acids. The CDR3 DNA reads TGTGCCTGGAGTGTATCCTACAGGGGGAGCAATCAGCCCCAGCATTTT. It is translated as CAWSVSYRGSNQPQHF. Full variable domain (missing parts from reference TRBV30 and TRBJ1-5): SQTIHQWPATLVQPVGSPLSLECTVEGTSNPNLYWYRQAAGRGLQLLFYSVGIGQISSEVPQNLSASRPQDRQFILSSKKLLLSDSGFYLCAWSVSYRGSNQPQHFGDGTRLSIL.